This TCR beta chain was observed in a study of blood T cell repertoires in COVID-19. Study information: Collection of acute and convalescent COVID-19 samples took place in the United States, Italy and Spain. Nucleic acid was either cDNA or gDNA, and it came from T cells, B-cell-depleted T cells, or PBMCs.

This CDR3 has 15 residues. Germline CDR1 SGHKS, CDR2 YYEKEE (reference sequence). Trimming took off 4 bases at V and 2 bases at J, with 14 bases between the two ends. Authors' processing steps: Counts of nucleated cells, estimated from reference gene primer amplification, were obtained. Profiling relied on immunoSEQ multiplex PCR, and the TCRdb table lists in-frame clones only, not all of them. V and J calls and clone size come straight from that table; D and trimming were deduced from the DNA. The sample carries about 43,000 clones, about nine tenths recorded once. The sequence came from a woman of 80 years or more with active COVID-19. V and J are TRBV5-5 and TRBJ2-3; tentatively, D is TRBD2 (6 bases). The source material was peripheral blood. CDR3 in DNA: TGTGCCAGCAGCCCTTTAGGCGGGGCCACAGATACGCAGTATTTT. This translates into CASSPLGGATDTQYF. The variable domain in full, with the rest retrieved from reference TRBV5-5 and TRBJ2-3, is DAGVTQSPTHLIKTRGQQVTLRCSPISGHKSVSWYQQVLGQGPQFIFQYYEKEERGRGNFPDRFSARQFPNYSSELNVNALLLGDSALYLCASSPLGGATDTQYFGPGTRLTVL.